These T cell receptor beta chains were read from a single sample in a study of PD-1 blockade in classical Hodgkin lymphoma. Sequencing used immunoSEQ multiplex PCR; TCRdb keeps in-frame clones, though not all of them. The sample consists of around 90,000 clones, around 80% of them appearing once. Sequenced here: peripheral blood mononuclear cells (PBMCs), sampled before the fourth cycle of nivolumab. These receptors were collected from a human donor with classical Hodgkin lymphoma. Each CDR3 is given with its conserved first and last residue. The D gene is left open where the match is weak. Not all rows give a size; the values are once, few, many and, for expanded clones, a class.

CASSDRGAPPHEQYF	TGTGCCAGCAGTGATCGGGGGGCCCCCCCCCACGAGCAGTACTTC	TRBV25-1	.	.	TRBJ2-7
CASSIMGTYSNQPQHF	TGTGCCAGTAGTATAATGGGAACATATAGCAATCAGCCCCAGCATTTT	TRBV19	.	.	TRBJ1-5
CATSRAQGSGNTIYF	TGTGCCACCAGCAGAGCTCAGGGATCTGGAAACACCATATATTTT	TRBV15	.	.	TRBJ1-3
CASSSRTGSNSPLHF	TGTGCCAGCAGCTCTAGGACAGGGAGTAATTCACCCCTCCACTTT	TRBV6-5	TRBD1	.	TRBJ1-6
CASSRTGNTEAFF	TGTGCCAGCAGCAGGACAGGGAACACTGAAGCTTTCTTT	TRBV6-5	TRBD1	.	TRBJ1-1
CASSLIEETQYF	TGTGCCAGCAGCTTAATAGAAGAGACCCAGTACTTC	TRBV11-1	.	.	TRBJ2-5
CASSKGQTGELFF	TGTGCCAGCAGTAAGGGACAGACCGGGGAGCTGTTTTTT	TRBV9	TRBD1	few	TRBJ2-2
CASTPHGPGVSSGANVLTF	TGTGCCAGCACCCCCCATGGTCCAGGGGTATCGTCTGGGGCCAACGTCCTGACTTTC	TRBV9	.	.	TRBJ2-6
CATSSDRMYSNQPQHF	TGTGCCACCAGCAGCGACAGGATGTATAGCAATCAGCCCCAGCATTTT	TRBV15	.	.	TRBJ1-5
CASSSSGTEQYF	TGTGCCAGCAGCTCGTCAGGGACCGAGCAGTACTTC	TRBV7-9	.	.	TRBJ2-7
CASSYSGNYGYTF	TGTGCCAGCAGTTACAGCGGCAACTATGGCTACACCTTC	TRBV6-5	.	few	TRBJ1-2
CASSLGDRGQETQYF	TGTGCCAGCAGTTTAGGGGACAGGGGGCAAGAGACCCAGTACTTC	TRBV28	TRBD1	.	TRBJ2-5
CASRAQRGGNTGELFF	TGTGCCAGTAGGGCTCAGCGGGGCGGGAACACCGGGGAGCTGTTTTTT	TRBV19	TRBD2	.	TRBJ2-2
CASSRYRGQNYGYTF	TGTGCCAGCAGTCGTTACCGCGGACAGAACTATGGCTACACCTTC	TRBV6-6	.	.	TRBJ1-2
CASSLSGSSYNEQFF	TGTGCCAGCAGCTTGAGCGGGAGCTCCTACAATGAGCAGTTCTTC	TRBV7-3	TRBD2	.	TRBJ2-1
CSVPTGVGGGYTF	TGCAGCGTTCCGACAGGGGTCGGTGGTGGCTACACCTTC	TRBV29-1	TRBD1	.	TRBJ1-2
CASSPPDSANTGELFF	TGTGCCAGCTCACCACCAGACAGCGCGAACACCGGGGAGCTGTTTTTT	TRBV18	.	.	TRBJ2-2
CAWSAGQSYEQYF	TGTGCCTGGAGTGCAGGACAGTCCTACGAGCAGTACTTC	TRBV30	.	.	TRBJ2-7
CASNSGSSYNEQFF	TGTGCCAGCAATAGCGGGAGCTCCTACAATGAGCAGTTCTTC	TRBV9	TRBD2	.	TRBJ2-1
CASSPGVNTQYF	TGTGCCAGCTCACCAGGGGTTAATACGCAGTATTTT	TRBV18	.	.	TRBJ2-3
CASSLTRQSNQPQHF	TGTGCCAGCAGCTTAACCCGACAGAGTAATCAGCCCCAGCATTTT	TRBV7-2	.	.	TRBJ1-5
CASSGTVPNTGELFF	TGTGCCAGCAGCGGGACAGTGCCAAACACCGGGGAGCTGTTTTTT	TRBV9	.	.	TRBJ2-2
CASSSLVDEQFF	TGCGCCAGCAGCTCCCTCGTGGATGAGCAGTTCTTC	TRBV4-3	.	.	TRBJ2-1
CASTPSGELSYEQYF	TGTGCCAGTACCCCTAGCGGAGAGCTCTCCTACGAGCAGTACTTC	TRBV19	TRBD2	.	TRBJ2-7
CSVSGPNEQFF	TGCAGCGTCAGTGGACCTAATGAGCAGTTCTTC	TRBV29-1	.	.	TRBJ2-1
CASSFVPGGYGYTF	TGTGCCAGCAGTTTTGTCCCAGGGGGCTATGGCTACACCTTC	TRBV28	TRBD1	.	TRBJ1-2
CASSPRVGYEQYF	TGTGCCAGCTCACCTCGGGTTGGCTACGAGCAGTACTTC	TRBV18	.	.	TRBJ2-7
CASSYSRNQPQHF	TGTGCCAGCAGTTACTCACGGAATCAGCCCCAGCATTTT	TRBV6-5	.	.	TRBJ1-5
CASSPPGSHNQPQHF	TGTGCCAGCTCACCACCAGGGTCACATAATCAGCCCCAGCATTTT	TRBV18	.	.	TRBJ1-5
CASMGAGRDYEQYF	TGTGCCAGCATGGGCGCGGGGCGCGACTACGAGCAGTACTTC	TRBV6-5	.	.	TRBJ2-7
CASTRDSYSGNTIYF	TGTGCCAGCACCCGAGACAGTTACTCTGGAAACACCATATATTTT	TRBV6-5	.	.	TRBJ1-3
CASSVGLAGRSSYNEQFF	TGTGCCAGCAGCGTGGGACTAGCGGGGCGTAGCTCCTACAATGAGCAGTTCTTC	TRBV9	TRBD2	few	TRBJ2-1
CASSPLNPGTGELFF	TGTGCCAGCAGCCCCCTCAACCCAGGCACCGGGGAGCTGTTTTTT	TRBV2	.	.	TRBJ2-2
CASSMDYSYEQYF	TGTGCCAGTAGTATGGACTACTCCTACGAGCAGTACTTC	TRBV19	.	.	TRBJ2-7
CASSLAGRVGTEAFF	TGCGCCAGCAGCTTGGCCGGCAGGGTGGGCACTGAAGCTTTCTTT	TRBV5-1	.	.	TRBJ1-1
CASSPTGDWANVLTF	TGTGCCAGCAGTCCTACAGGGGACTGGGCCAACGTCCTGACTTTC	TRBV28	.	.	TRBJ2-6
CASKKGVSNQPQHF	TGCGCCAGTAAGAAGGGGGTTAGCAATCAGCCCCAGCATTTT	TRBV10-2	.	once	TRBJ1-5